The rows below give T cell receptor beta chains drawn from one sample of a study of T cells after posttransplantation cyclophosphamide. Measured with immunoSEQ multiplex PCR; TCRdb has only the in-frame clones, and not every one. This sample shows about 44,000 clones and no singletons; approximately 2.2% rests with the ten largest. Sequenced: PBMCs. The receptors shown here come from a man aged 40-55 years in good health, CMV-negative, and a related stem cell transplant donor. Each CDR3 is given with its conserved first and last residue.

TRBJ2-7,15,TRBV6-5,CASSSLTGGGYEQYF
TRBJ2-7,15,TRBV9,CASSVRSGPSYEQYF
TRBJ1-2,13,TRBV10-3,CAISPGPEDGYTF
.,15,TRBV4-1,CASSQNQGTPYEQYF
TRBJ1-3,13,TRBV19,CASSESSGNTIYF
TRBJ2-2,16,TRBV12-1,CASSQLAGGGTGELFF
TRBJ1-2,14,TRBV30,CAWKPPDRGYGYTF
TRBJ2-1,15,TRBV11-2,CASRRGGGEDNEQFF
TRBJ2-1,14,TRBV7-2,CASSLGGGGYEQFF
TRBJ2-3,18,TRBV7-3,CASSLTLGQGFLTDTQYF
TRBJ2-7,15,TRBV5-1,CASSRTGTGSYEQYF
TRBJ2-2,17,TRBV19,CASSIELGRGHTGELFF
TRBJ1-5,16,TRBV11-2,CASSPEGSFSDQPQHF
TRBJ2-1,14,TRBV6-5,CASSYSSGSSEQFF
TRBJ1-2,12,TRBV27,CASRREHGGYTF
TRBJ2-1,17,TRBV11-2,CASSYRGSAGAYNEQFF
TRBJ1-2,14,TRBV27,CASSLGQGIDGYTF
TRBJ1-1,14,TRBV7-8,CASSRDSLAAEAFF
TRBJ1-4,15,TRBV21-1,CASSVRTRDKEKLFF
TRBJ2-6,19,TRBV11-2,CASSPRAVRGRSGANVLTF
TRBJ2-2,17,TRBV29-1,CSVEGWGLAGDTGELFF
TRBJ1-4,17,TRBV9,CASSVADRGAANEKLFF
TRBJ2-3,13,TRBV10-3,CAIRGRGGDTQYF
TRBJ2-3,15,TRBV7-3,CASSVAGGPTDTQYF
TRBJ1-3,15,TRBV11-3,CASSPTGLTGNTIYF
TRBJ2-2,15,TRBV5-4,CASSLARDTTGELFF
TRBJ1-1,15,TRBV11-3,CASSLVGPLRTEAFF
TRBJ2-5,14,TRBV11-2,CASSLRQFQETQYF
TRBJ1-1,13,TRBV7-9,CASNRQGATEAFF
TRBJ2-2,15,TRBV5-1,CASSLDGTSNRELFF
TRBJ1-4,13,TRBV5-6,CASSLIRNEKLFF
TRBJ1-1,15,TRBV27,CASSLRVAGSTEAFF
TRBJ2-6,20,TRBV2,CASNKRGLGKASSGANVLTF
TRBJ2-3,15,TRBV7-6,CASSPDRGLTDTQYF
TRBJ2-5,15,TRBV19,CASSTARGTVQTQYF
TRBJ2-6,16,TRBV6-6,CASRIAGRSGANVLTF
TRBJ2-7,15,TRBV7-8,CASSPAGQGEYEQYF
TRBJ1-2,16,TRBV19,CASSRGQGAPGDGYTF
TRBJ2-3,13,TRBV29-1,CSVESGDTDTQYF
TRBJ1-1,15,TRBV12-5,CASGNLGGGKDEAFF
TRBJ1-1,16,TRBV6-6,CASSPRDRPVNTEAFF
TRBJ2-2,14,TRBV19,CASMTGIRPGELFF